These 30 T cell receptor beta chains share one sample of origin, sequenced in a study of T-cell memory formation after mild COVID-19. TCRdb redid the calling of the 5' RACE reads with MiXCR, one entry per CDR3 protein. The sample lists about 470,000 distinct CDR3 sequences; 15% to 20% were seen once. The sequenced sample consisted of PBMCs or a T cell subset sorted from them (not recorded which). The source of these receptors is an adult woman who had mild COVID-19 (a few samples of this study predate the infection). Cell type and time point are not known.

This clonotype was counted between two and nine times. The chain uses TRBV10-3 and TRBJ2-7; 10 bases align to TRBD1. V lost 6 bases, J lost 1 base, and 3 bases stayed unmatched. Germline CDR1 is ENHRY and CDR2 is SYGVKD. The length of the CDR3 is 14 residues. The CDR3 region is CAIRGQGSSYEQYF. Here the CDR3 DNA reads TGTGCCATCAGGGGACAGGGGTCATCCTACGAGCAGTACTTC.

V usage is TRBV11-3 and J usage is TRBJ2-3, with 8 bases matching TRBD2. There are 16 residues in the CDR3. Trimming removed 3 bases from V and 4 bases from J; junction bases left unmatched: 9. Germline CDR1 and CDR2: SGHNT and YENEEA. CDR3 bases: TGTGCCAGCAGCTTCGATCCGGGACTAGTGGCAGATACGCAGTATTTT. Its translation: CASSFDPGLVADTQYF.

This chain uses TRBV2 with TRBJ1-1, with D possibly matching TRBD1 (6 bases). Trimming took off 6 bases at V and 4 bases at J, with 15 bases between the two ends. This CDR3 is 14 amino acids long. Looked up from germline, CDR1 is SNHLY and CDR2 is FYNNEI. This CDR3 is CASRTWGAPTEAFF. As DNA, the CDR3 is TGTGCCAGCAGGACCTGGGGGGCGCCCACTGAAGCTTTCTTT.

This clonotype was counted a few times. The rearrangement uses TRBV4-1 and TRBJ2-3, with 7 positions matching TRBD2. CDR1 and CDR2 from the germline V gene are MGHRA and YSYEKL. The CDR3 has 17 residues. V shed 1 base, J shed 0 bases, and the junction held 7 bases outside the gene matches. This chain's CDR3 is CASSQGGAGFSTDTQYF. The CDR3, as DNA: TGCGCCAGCAGCCAAGGAGGAGCGGGATTTAGCACAGATACGCAGTATTTT.

This sequence joins TRBV20-1 and TRBJ2-7; TRBD2 agrees at 8 bases. The V gene end was trimmed by 6 bases and the J gene end by 2 bases; junction bases not matched to a gene: 6. Germline lookup yields CDR1 DFQATT and CDR2 SNEGSKA (reference sequence). This CDR3 comprises 13 residues. In DNA, the CDR3 is TGCAGTGCCGGTAGCGGGGAGACCTACGAGCAGTACTTC. Translation: CSAGSGETYEQYF.

This clonotype has at least ten counts. The chain links TRBV7-8 to TRBJ2-2; tentative D call: TRBD2 (6 bases). V was trimmed by 4 bases and J by 7 bases, leaving 13 bases between them. The CDR3 runs to 14 residues. Germline lookup yields CDR1 SGHVS and CDR2 FQNEAQ. The CDR3 coding sequence is TGTGCCAGCAGCTCTCGACTAGTTGTCGGGGAGCTGTTTTTT. This sequence encodes CASSSRLVVGELFF.

This clonotype was observed a handful of times. The chain couples TRBV7-9 to TRBJ2-2; 12 bases align to TRBD2. This CDR3 has 18 amino acids. V trimming: 8 bases; J trimming: 3 bases; junction bases outside the gene matches: 13. Per the germline V gene, CDR1 is SEHNR and CDR2 is FQNEAQ (reference sequence). CDR3 sequence: CASRPTSGGYSYTGELFF. The CDR3 DNA reads TGTGCCAGCCGACCGACTAGCGGGGGATATAGTTACACCGGGGAGCTGTTTTTT.

V usage is TRBV6-5 and J usage is TRBJ2-1, with D maybe TRBD2 (6 bases). Trimming left V 2 bases short and J 6 bases short, with 8 bases between. The V gene's germline CDR1 is MNHEY and CDR2 SVGAGI. The length of the CDR3 is 13 residues. The DNA of the CDR3 is TGTGCCAGCAGTTACCTGACTAGCAATGAGCAGTTCTTC. Its translation is CASSYLTSNEQFF.

Only a few counts were recorded for this clonotype. V is TRBV12-3 or TRBV12-4 and J is TRBJ1-2, with TRBD1 matching over 7 bases. Trimming took 6 bases from V and 8 from J; bases not matched to a gene: 3. The CDR3 runs 11 residues. The chain's CDR3 is CASRYRGGYTF. Written as DNA, the CDR3 is TGTGCCAGCAGGTACAGGGGAGGCTACACCTTC.

A few counts support this clonotype. The CDR3 protein is CASSLLFQAGNFEQFF. The CDR3 DNA follows: TGTGCCAGCAGCTTACTTTTCCAAGCGGGGAACTTTGAGCAGTTCTTC. The genes are TRBV7-2 and TRBJ2-1, with 7 bases lining up with TRBD2. This CDR3 has 16 amino acids. CDR1 is SGHTA, CDR2 FQGNSA, per germline. Trimming cost V 2 bases and J 9 bases; bases outside gene matches: 13.

This clonotype was counted between two and nine times. The CDR3 DNA follows: TGCGCCAGCAGCGGTCGGGACAGGGTCCCAGATACGCAGTATTTT. It translates to CASSGRDRVPDTQYF. This chain joins TRBV5-1 and TRBJ2-3, with 9 nucleotides matching TRBD1. The CDR3 loop spans 15 amino acids. Trimming cost V 4 bases and J 4 bases; bases outside gene matches: 7. Germline CDR1 and CDR2: SGHRS and YFSETQ.

V and J are TRBV30 and TRBJ1-1, with 8 bases that match TRBD1. V was clipped by 7 bases and J by 4 bases; unmatched bases: 8. CDR1 and CDR2 (germline): GTSNPN, SVGIG (reference sequence). CDR3 length equals 13 residues. The CDR3 DNA sequence: TGTGCCTACAAACAGGGGGTTCGCACTGAAGCTTTCTTT. The encoded protein is CAYKQGVRTEAFF.

J is TRBJ2-5 and V is TRBV20-1, with 9 bases matching TRBD2. Germline CDR1 DFQATT, CDR2 SNEGSKA (reference sequence). Trimming removed 2 bases from V and 1 base from J; junction bases left unmatched: 2. The CDR3 has 14 residues. Written as DNA, the CDR3 is TGCAGTGCTAGACTAGCGGGGTCCCAAGAGACCCAGTACTTC. This gives the protein CSARLAGSQETQYF.

This clonotype has more than one count but fewer than ten. The rearrangement links TRBV20-1 to TRBJ2-1, with a tentative D call TRBD2 (7 bases). Trimming removed 6 bases at V and 0 bases at J, with 15 bases between. Germline lookup yields CDR1 DFQATT and CDR2 SNEGSKA (reference sequence). The CDR3 covers 15 residues. The DNA of the CDR3 is TGCAGTGCAACGGGGGGCCCTCACTCCTACAATGAGCAGTTCTTC. This sequence encodes CSATGGPHSYNEQFF.

This chain joins TRBV5-1 and TRBJ2-7, with 9 bases that match TRBD2. With 1 base clipped from V and 2 bases from J, the junction kept 7 bases outside the gene matches. Per the germline V gene, CDR1 is SGHRS and CDR2 is YFSETQ. CDR3 size: 16 residues. CDR3 sequence (DNA): TGCGCCAGCAGCTTGTCTTTAGCGGGAGCGGCCTACGAGCAGTACTTC. Protein product: CASSLSLAGAAYEQYF.

This chain joins TRBV11-2 and TRBJ1-1; no reliable D call. The CDR3 consists of 14 residues. Trimming left V 3 bases short and J 4 bases short, with 12 bases between. Germline V CDR1 and CDR2: SGHAT, FQNNGV. The CDR3 region is CASSFPGRSTEAFF. In DNA form, the CDR3 reads TGTGCCAGCAGCTTCCCGGGGAGGAGCACTGAAGCTTTCTTT.

The V gene is TRBV20-1, the J gene TRBJ2-1, with TRBD2 identical over 8 bases. CDR3 length: 15 amino acids. CDR1 is DFQATT, CDR2 SNEGSKA, per germline (reference sequence). The ends lost 2 bases at V and 3 bases at J; junction bases unmatched: 6. The CDR3 region is CSARTGGSGYNEQFF. CDR3 in DNA: TGCAGTGCTAGAACGGGAGGGAGTGGCTACAATGAGCAGTTCTTC.

This clonotype has more than one count but fewer than ten. V usage is TRBV18 and J usage is TRBJ1-4, with D uncertain. V shed 0 bases and J shed 8 bases, with 13 bases lying between them. Germline V lookup: CDR1 KGHSH, CDR2 LQKENI. This CDR3 spans 15 amino acids. CDR3 coding DNA: TGTGCCAGCTCACCACCGGCTGAGAGAGGGGAAAAACTGTTTTTT. Translating gives CASSPPAERGEKLFF.

This chain links TRBV20-1 with TRBJ1-1; D is unclear. The germline V and J ends were trimmed by 3 bases and 4 bases, with 12 bases remaining between them. Per the germline V gene, CDR1 is DFQATT and CDR2 is SNEGSKA (reference sequence). The length of the CDR3 is 13 residues. The DNA of the CDR3 is TGCAGTGCTAGGATTCGTTCCTCCACTGAAGCTTTCTTT. Its translation: CSARIRSSTEAFF.

The V gene is TRBV6-2 or TRBV6-3, the J gene TRBJ2-3, with D hard to call. Germline assignment: CDR1 MNHEY and CDR2 SVGEGT. V was trimmed by 0 bases and J by 0 bases, leaving 7 bases between them. CDR3 length equals 15 residues. CDR3 protein: CASSYSPWSTDTQYF. DNA for the CDR3: TGTGCCAGCAGTTACTCTCCTTGGAGCACAGATACGCAGTATTTT.

This clonotype was found a few times. The genes are TRBV6-5 and TRBJ2-1, with 9 bases fitting TRBD1. Losses at the gene ends were 6 bases for V and 7 bases for J; bases not matched to a gene: 10. This CDR3 has 15 residues. CDR1 is MNHEY, CDR2 SVGAGI, per germline. DNA for the CDR3: TGTGCCAGCAGATTCGACAGGGGGGTGGAGAATGAGCAGTTCTTC. It specifies CASRFDRGVENEQFF.

This clonotype was counted only a few times. The chain couples TRBV7-8 to TRBJ2-1, with 10 bases aligning to TRBD2. CDR1 is SGHVS, CDR2 FQNEAQ, per germline. The J segment lost 10 bases and the V segment lost 5 bases, leaving 14 bases of the junction unmatched. The length of the CDR3 is 16 residues. The CDR3 loop is CASSPWPSGSTDEQFF. The CDR3 nucleotides read TGTGCCAGCAGCCCTTGGCCTAGCGGGAGTACGGACGAGCAGTTCTTC.

The chain uses TRBV7-8 and TRBJ2-7, with D unresolved. V was pared by 3 bases and J by 3 bases, with 12 bases between. The CDR3 spans 14 residues. Germline V CDR1 and CDR2: SGHVS, FQNEAQ. In nucleotides, the CDR3 is TGTGCCAGCAGCTTTACCGGCGGAGTCTACGAGCAGTACTTC. It codes for CASSFTGGVYEQYF. Supplemented by reference TRBV7-8 and TRBJ2-7, the full variable domain reads GAGVSQSPRYKVAKRGQDVALRCDPISGHVSLFWYQQALGQGPEFLTYFQNEAQLDKSGLPSDRFFAERPEGSVSTLKIQRTQQEDSAVYLCASSFTGGVYEQYFGPGTRLTVT.

The chain recombines TRBV20-1 with TRBJ2-3; possible D gene TRBD2, 5 bases. Germline CDR1 DFQATT, CDR2 SNEGSKA (reference sequence). This CDR3 has 14 amino acids. With 3 bases removed from V and 3 bases from J, the gap between germline ends came to 13 bases. The CDR3 loop reads CSASGGHGTDTQYF. The CDR3 DNA reads TGCAGTGCTAGTGGCGGGCACGGGACAGATACGCAGTATTTT.

The chain couples TRBV6-5 to TRBJ1-6; D gene ambiguous. The V gene's germline CDR1 is MNHEY and CDR2 SVGAGI. Trimming took 2 bases from V and 6 from J, leaving 5 bases between them. The CDR3 totals 13 residues. The CDR3 DNA is TGTGCCAGCAGTTACGAGGGTAATTCACCCCTCCACTTT. It specifies CASSYEGNSPLHF.

This clonotype was observed a handful of times. The genes are TRBV5-4 and TRBJ2-7, with TRBD1 matching 10 bases. Germline values: CDR1 SGHNT, CDR2 YYREEE (reference sequence). The CDR3 contains 14 residues. Trimming cost V 3 bases and J 4 bases; bases outside gene matches: 4. The DNA of the CDR3 is TGTGCCAGCAGCTCAAGACAGGGGGCGTACGAGCAGTACTTC. Translating gives CASSSRQGAYEQYF.

This chain connects TRBV20-1 to TRBJ1-1; D unresolved. This CDR3 contains 15 residues. Trimming removed 0 bases at V and 2 bases at J, with 13 bases between. CDR1 and CDR2 (germline): DFQATT, SNEGSKA (reference sequence). As DNA, the CDR3 is TGCAGTGCTAGAGACCAGAAGCGGCTAAACACTGAAGCTTTCTTT. Amino acid sequence: CSARDQKRLNTEAFF.

This clonotype has more than one count but fewer than ten. The J gene is TRBJ2-3, the V gene TRBV29-1; 10 bases agree with TRBD1. In germline, CDR1 is SQVTM, CDR2 ANQGSEA. The trim removed 6 bases at V and 3 bases at J, leaving 12 bases unmatched. The CDR3 is 16 residues long. This chain's CDR3 is CSVRGRRDRGTDTQYF. In nucleotides, the CDR3 is TGCAGCGTCCGGGGACGCCGGGACAGGGGTACAGATACGCAGTATTTT.

V gene TRBV12-3 or TRBV12-4 combines with J gene TRBJ2-7; a weak D match, TRBD1 (5 bases). This CDR3 spans 16 amino acids. The V end lost 6 bases, the J end lost 5 bases, and 23 bases lay between the germline ends. CDR3 DNA: TGTGCCAGCAGAAGAACTGCCCAGGGCTCCGGTGACGAGCAGTACTTC. Amino acids: CASRRTAQGSGDEQYF.

The chain links TRBV6-5 to TRBJ1-2, with D perhaps TRBD1 (5 bases). CDR1 and CDR2 from the germline V gene are MNHEY and SVGAGI. Trimming pared 2 bases from V and 8 bases from J, leaving 12 bases between. The CDR3 totals 13 residues. In nucleotides, the CDR3 is TGTGCCAGCAGTTACCCCAGGGCCGACGGCTACACCTTC. This translates into CASSYPRADGYTF.